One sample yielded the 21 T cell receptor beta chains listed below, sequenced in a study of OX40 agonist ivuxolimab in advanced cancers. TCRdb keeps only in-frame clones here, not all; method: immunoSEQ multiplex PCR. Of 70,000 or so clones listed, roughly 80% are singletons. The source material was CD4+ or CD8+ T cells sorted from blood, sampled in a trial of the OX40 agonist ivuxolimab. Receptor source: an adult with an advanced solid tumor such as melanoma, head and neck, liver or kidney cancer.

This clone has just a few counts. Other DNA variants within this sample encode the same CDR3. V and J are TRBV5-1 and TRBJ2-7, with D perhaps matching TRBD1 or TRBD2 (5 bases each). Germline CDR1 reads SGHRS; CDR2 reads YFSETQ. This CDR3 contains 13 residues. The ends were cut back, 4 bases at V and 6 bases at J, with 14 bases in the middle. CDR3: CASSLGSGGEQYF. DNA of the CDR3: TGCGCCAGCAGCCTCGGGTCTGGGGGCGAGCAGTACTTC.

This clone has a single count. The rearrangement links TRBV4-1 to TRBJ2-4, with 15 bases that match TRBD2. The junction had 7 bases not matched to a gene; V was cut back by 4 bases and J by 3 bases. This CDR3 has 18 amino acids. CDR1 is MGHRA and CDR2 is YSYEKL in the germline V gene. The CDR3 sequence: CASSPGLAGGPIKNIQYF. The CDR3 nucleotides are TGCGCCAGCAGCCCGGGACTAGCGGGGGGCCCGATCAAAAACATTCAGTACTTC.

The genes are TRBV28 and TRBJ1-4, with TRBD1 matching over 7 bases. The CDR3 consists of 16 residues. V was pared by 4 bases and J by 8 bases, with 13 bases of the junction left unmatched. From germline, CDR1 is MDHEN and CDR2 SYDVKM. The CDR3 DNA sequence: TGTGCCAGCAGTTCCCCGGACAGGCCAGGGTACGAAAAACTGTTTTTT. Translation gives CASSSPDRPGYEKLFF. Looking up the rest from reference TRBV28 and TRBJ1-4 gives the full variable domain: DVKVTQSSRYLVKRTGEKVFLECVQDMDHENMFWYRQDPGLGLRLIYFSYDVKMKEKGDIPEGYSVSREKKERFSLILESASTNQTSMYLCASSSPDRPGYEKLFFGSGTQLSVL.

CDR3 sequence (DNA): TGTGCCAGCAGTGGGGACAGGACCTCTGAAGCTTTCTTT. Translated, it gives CASSGDRTSEAFF. V is TRBV6-5 and J is TRBJ1-1; 8 bases map to TRBD1. V shed 5 bases, J shed 6 bases, and the junction held 5 bases outside the gene matches. This CDR3 comprises 13 residues. Looked up from germline, CDR1 is MNHEY and CDR2 is SVGAGI.

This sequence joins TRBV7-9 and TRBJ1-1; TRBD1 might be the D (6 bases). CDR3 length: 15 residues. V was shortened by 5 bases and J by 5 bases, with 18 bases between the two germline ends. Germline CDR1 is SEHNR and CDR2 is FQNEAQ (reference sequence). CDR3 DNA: TGTGCCAGCAGCCGAAAGGACAGACTGAGTACTGAAGCTTTCTTT. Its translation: CASSRKDRLSTEAFF. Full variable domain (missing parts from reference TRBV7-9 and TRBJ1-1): DTGVSQNPRHKITKRGQNVTFRCDPISEHNRLYWYRQTLGQGPEFLTYFQNEAQLEKSRLLSDRFSAERPKGSFSTLEIQRTEQGDSAMYLCASSRKDRLSTEAFFGQGTRLTVV.

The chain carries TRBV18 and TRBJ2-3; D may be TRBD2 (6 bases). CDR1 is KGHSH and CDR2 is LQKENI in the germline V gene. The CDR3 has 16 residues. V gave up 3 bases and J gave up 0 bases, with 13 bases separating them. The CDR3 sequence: CASSPDAGTSTDTQYF. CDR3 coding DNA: TGTGCCAGCTCACCGGACGCCGGGACTAGCACAGATACGCAGTATTTT.

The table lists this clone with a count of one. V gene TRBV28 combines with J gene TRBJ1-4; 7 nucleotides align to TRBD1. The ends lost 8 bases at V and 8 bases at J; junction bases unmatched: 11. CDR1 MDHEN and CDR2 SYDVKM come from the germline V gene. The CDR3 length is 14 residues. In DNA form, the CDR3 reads TGTGCCAGCTCGTCACAGGGGTTAGGCGAAAAACTGTTTTTT. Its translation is CASSSQGLGEKLFF.

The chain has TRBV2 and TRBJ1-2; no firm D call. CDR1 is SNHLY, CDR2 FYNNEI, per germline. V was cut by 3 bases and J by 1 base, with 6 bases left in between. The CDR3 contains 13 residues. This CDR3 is CASSEGVNYGYTF. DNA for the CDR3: TGTGCCAGCAGTGAGGGAGTTAACTATGGCTACACCTTC.

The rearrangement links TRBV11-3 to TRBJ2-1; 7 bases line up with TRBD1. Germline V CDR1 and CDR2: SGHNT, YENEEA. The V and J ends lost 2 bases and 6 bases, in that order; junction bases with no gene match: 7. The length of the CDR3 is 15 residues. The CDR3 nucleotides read TGTGCCAGCAGCTTATGGGACAGCCAGGGCAATGAGCAGTTCTTC. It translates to CASSLWDSQGNEQFF. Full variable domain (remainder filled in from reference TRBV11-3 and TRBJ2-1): EAGVVQSPRYKIIEKKQPVAFWCNPISGHNTLYWYLQNLGQGPELLIRYENEEAVDDSQLPKDRFSAERLKGVDSTLKIQPAELGDSAVYLCASSLWDSQGNEQFFGPGTRLTVL.

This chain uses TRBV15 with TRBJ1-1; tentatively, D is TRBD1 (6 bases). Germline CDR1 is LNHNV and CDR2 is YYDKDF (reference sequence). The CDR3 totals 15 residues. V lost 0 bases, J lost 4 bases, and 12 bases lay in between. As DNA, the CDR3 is TGTGCCACCAGCAGAGACCAGGGGCGAGTCACTGAAGCTTTCTTT. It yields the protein CATSRDQGRVTEAFF.

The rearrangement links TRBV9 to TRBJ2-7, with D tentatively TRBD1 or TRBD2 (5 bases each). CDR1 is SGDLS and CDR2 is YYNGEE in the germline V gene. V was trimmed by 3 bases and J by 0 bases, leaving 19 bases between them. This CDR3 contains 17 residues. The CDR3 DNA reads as TGTGCCAGCAGCGCGCCCTTCGGGACGGCTAGCTCCTACGAGCAGTACTTC. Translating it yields CASSAPFGTASSYEQYF.

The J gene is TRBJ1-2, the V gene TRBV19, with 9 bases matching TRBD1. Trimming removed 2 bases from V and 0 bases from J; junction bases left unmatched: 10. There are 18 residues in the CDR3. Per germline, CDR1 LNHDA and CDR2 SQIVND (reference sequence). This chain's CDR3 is CASSIIGTGKRSNYGYTF. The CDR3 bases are TGTGCCAGTAGTATAATCGGGACAGGGAAGCGGTCTAACTATGGCTACACCTTC.

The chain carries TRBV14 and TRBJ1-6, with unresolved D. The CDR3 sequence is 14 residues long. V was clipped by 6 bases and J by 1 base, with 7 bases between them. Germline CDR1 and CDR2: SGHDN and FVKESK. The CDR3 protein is CASSLLSYNSPLHF. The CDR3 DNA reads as TGTGCCAGCAGTTTGTTATCCTATAATTCACCCCTCCACTTT.

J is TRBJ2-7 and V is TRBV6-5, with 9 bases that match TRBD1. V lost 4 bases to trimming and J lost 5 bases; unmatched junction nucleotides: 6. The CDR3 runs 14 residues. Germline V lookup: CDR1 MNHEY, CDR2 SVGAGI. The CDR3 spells CASSWDRVRNEQYF. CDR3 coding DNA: TGTGCCAGCAGTTGGGACAGGGTAAGGAACGAGCAGTACTTC.

The CDR3 DNA reads TGTGCCTGGAGCGACAACAGGGGTCTATTTCAAGAGACCCAGTACTTC. It codes for CAWSDNRGLFQETQYF. The chain carries TRBV30 and TRBJ2-5, with TRBD1 identical over 7 bases. The CDR3 spans 16 residues. The V gene's germline CDR1 is GTSNPN and CDR2 SVGIG (reference sequence). Trimming cost V 3 bases and J 2 bases; bases outside gene matches: 12.

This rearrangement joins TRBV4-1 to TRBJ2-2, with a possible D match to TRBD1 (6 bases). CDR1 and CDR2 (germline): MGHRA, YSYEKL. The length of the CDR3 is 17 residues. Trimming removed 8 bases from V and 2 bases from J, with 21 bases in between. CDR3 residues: CASSAGTYNFNTGELFF. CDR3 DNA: TGCGCCAGCTCGGCAGGGACATACAATTTCAACACCGGGGAGCTGTTTTTT.

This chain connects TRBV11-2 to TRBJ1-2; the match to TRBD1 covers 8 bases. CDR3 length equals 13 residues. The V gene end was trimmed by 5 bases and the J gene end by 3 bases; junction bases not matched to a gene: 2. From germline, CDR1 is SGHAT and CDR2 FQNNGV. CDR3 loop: CASSQGQDYGYTF. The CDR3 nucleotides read TGTGCCAGCAGCCAGGGACAGGACTATGGCTACACCTTC. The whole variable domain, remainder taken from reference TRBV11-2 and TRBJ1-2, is EAGVAQSPRYKIIEKRQSVAFWCNPISGHATLYWYQQILGQGPKLLIQFQNNGVVDDSQLPKDRFSAERLKGVDSTLKIQPAKLEDSAVYLCASSQGQDYGYTFGSGTRLTVV.

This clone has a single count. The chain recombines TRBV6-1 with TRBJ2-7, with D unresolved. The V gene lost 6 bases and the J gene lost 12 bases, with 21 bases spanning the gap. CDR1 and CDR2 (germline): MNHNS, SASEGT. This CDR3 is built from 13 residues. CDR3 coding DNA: TGTGCCAGCAGCGAGACCATGTCTGAAGCATCGTACTTC. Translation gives CASSETMSEASYF.

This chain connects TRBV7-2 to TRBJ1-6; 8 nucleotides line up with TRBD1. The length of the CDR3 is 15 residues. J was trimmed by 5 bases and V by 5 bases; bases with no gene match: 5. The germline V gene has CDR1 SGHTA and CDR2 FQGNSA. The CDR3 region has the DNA TGTGCCAGCAGCGGCCAGGGGGCAAATAATTCACCCCTCCACTTT. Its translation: CASSGQGANNSPLHF. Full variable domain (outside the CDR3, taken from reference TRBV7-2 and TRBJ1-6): GAGVSQSPSNKVTEKGKDVELRCDPISGHTALYWYRQSLGQGLEFLIYFQGNSAPDKSGLPSDRFSAERTGGSVSTLTIQRTQQEDSAVYLCASSGQGANNSPLHFGNGTRLTVT.

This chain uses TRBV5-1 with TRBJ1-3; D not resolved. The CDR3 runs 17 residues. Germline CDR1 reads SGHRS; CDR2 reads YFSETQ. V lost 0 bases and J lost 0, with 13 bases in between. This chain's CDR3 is CASSLVGSASSGNTIYF. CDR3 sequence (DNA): TGCGCCAGCAGCTTGGTGGGGAGCGCCAGCTCTGGAAACACCATATATTTT.

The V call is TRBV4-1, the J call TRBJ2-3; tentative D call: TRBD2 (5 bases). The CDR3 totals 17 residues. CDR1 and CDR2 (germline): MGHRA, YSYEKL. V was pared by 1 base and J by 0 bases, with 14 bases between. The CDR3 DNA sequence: TGCGCCAGCAGCCAAGGTTGGGGAGATGCTAGCACAGATACGCAGTATTTT. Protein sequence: CASSQGWGDASTDTQYF.